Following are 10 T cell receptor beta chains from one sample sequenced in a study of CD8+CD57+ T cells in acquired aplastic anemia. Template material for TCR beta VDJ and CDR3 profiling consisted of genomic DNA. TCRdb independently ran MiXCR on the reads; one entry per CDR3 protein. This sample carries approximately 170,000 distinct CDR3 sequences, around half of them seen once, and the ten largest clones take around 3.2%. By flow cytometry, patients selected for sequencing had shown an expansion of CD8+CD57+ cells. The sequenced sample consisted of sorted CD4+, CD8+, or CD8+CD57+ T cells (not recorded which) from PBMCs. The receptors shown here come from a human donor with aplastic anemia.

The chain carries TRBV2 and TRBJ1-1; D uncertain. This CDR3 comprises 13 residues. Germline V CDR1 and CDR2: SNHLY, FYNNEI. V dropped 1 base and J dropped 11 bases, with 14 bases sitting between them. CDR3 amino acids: CASSEDRITEAFF. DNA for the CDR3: TGTGCCAGCAGTGAAGATCGAATAACAGAGGCTTTCTTT.

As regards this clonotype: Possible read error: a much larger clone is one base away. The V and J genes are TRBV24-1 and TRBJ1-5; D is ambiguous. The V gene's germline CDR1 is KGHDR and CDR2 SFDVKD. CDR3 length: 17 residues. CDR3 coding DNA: TGTGCCAGCAGTGGCTCGCCCCAAGGACCAAGCAATCAGCCCCAGCATTTT. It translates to CASSGSPQGPSNQPQHF.

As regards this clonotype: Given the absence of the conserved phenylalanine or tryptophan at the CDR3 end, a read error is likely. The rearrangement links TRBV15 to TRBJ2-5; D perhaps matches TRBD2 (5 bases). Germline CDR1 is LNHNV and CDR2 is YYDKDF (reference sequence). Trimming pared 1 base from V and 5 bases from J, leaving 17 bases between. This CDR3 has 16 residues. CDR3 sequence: CATSRGGLPGQETQYL. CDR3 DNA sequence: TGTGCCACCAGCAGAGGTGGACTGCCCGGGCAGGAGACCCAGTACCTC.

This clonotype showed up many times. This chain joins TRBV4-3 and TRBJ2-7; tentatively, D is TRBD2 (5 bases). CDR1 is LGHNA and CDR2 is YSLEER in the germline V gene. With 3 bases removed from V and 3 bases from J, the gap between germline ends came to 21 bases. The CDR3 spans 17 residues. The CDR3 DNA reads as TGCGCCAGCAGCCAGGAAGACTCTAGCATCTCCATCTACGAGCAGTACGTC. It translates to CASSQEDSSISIYEQYV.

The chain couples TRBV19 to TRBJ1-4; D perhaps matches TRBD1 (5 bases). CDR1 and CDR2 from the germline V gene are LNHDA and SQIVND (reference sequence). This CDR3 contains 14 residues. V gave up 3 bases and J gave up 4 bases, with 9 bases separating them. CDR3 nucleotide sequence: TGTGCCAGTAGTATGACAGAGGTTAATGAAAAACTGTTTTTT. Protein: CASSMTEVNEKLFF.

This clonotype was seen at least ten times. The CDR3 DNA reads TGCGCCAGCAGCCCCCTAACAGGTAACACTGAAGCTTTCTTT. It yields the protein CASSPLTGNTEAFF. The chain is built from TRBV5-1 and TRBJ1-1, with a weak D call TRBD1 (5 bases). V lost 4 bases and J 2 bases, leaving 12 bases between the germline ends. The CDR3 has 14 amino acids. The germline gives CDR1 SGHRS, CDR2 YFSETQ.

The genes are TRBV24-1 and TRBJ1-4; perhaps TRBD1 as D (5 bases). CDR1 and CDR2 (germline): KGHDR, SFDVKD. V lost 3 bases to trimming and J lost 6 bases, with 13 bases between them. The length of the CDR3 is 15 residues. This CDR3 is CATSDNAGVHEKLFF. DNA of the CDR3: TGTGCCACCAGTGATAATGCGGGGGTCCATGAAAAACTGTTTTTT.

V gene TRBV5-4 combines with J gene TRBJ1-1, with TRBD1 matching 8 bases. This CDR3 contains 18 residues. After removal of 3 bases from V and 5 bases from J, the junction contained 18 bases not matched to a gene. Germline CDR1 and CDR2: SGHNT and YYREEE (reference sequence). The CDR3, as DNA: TGTGCCAGCAGCTGGGGTTTGAGGATGCAGGACAGGGTGACTGAAGCTTTCTTT. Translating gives CASSWGLRMQDRVTEAFF.

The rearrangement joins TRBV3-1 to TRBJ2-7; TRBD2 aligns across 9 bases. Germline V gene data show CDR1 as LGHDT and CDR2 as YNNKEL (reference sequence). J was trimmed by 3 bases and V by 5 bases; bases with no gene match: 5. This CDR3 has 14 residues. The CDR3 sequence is CASSFAGGHYEQYF. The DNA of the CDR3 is TGTGCCAGCAGCTTTGCGGGGGGGCACTACGAGCAGTACTTC.

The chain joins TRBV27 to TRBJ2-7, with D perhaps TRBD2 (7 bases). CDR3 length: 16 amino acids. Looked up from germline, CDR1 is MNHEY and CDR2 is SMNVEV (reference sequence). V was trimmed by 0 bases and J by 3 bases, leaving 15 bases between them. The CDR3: CASSLSAGATRYEQYF. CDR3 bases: TGTGCCAGCAGTTTATCGGCGGGGGCCACACGCTACGAGCAGTACTTC.